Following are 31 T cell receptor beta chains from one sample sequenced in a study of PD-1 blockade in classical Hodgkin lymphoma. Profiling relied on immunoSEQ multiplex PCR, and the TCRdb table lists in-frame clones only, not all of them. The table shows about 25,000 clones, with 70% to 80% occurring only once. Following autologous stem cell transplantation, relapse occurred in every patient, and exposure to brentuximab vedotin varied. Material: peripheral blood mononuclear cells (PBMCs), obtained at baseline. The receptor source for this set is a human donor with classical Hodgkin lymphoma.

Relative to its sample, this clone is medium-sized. This CDR3 reads CASSYAGSGNTIYF. In nucleotides, the CDR3 is TGTGCCAGCAGTTACGCAGGGTCTGGAAACACCATATATTTT. The gene calls are TRBV6-5 and TRBJ1-3; tentative D call: TRBD1 (5 bases). The CDR3 loop spans 14 amino acids. Germline CDR1 reads MNHEY; CDR2 reads SVGAGI. Trimming pared 2 bases from V and 1 base from J, leaving 6 bases between.

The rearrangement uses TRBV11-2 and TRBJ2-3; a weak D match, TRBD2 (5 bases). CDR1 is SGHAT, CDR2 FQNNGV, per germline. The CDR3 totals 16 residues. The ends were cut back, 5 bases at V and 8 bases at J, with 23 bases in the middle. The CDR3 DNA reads TGTGCCAGCAGCCTCGGACTTCAACCTGGGCCAGGTACGCAGTATTTT. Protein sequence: CASSLGLQPGPGTQYF.

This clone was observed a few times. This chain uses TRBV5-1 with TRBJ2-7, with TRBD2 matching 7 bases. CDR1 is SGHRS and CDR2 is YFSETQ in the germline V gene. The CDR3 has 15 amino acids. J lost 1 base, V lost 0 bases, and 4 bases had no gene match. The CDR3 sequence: CASSLVAGESYEQYF. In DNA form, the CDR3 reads TGCGCCAGCAGCTTGGTTGCGGGGGAGTCCTACGAGCAGTACTTC.

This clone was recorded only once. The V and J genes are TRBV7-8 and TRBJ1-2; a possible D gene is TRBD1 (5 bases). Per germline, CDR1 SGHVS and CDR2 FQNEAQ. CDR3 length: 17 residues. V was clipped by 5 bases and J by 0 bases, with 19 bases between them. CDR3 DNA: TGTGCCAGCAGCCCCACCGGGACCCACGCTGCTAACTATGGCTACACCTTC. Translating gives CASSPTGTHAANYGYTF.

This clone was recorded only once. The CDR3 nucleotides read TGTGCTAGCGAGAGACAGGGGGTGCCACAAGAGACCCAGTACTTC. Amino acids: CASERQGVPQETQYF. The chain combines TRBV28 with TRBJ2-5; the match to TRBD1 covers 9 bases. The CDR3 sequence is 15 residues long. The germline V gene encodes CDR1 MDHEN and CDR2 SYDVKM.

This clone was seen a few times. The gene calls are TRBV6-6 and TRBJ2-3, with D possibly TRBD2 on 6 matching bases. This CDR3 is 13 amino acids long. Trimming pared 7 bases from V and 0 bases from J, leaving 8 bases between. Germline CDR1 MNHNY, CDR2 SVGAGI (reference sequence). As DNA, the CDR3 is TGTGCCAGCAACCGGGGGAGCACAGATACGCAGTATTTT. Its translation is CASNRGSTDTQYF.

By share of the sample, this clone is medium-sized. The DNA for the CDR3 is TGTGCCAGCAGCTTGGAGGCAGGGGTCGAGCAGTACTTC. Its translation is CASSLEAGVEQYF. The V call is TRBV5-4, the J call TRBJ2-7; TRBD1 might be the D (6 bases). Looked up from germline, CDR1 is SGHNT and CDR2 is YYREEE (reference sequence). V dropped 0 bases and J dropped 6 bases, with 10 bases sitting between them. The CDR3 sequence is 13 residues long.

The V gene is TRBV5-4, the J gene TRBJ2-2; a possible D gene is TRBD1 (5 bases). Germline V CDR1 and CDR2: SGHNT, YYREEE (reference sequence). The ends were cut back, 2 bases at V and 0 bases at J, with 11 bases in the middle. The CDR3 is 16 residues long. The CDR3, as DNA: TGTGCCAGCAGCTTAGGGCAGGGTCCGAACACCGGGGAGCTGTTTTTT. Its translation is CASSLGQGPNTGELFF.

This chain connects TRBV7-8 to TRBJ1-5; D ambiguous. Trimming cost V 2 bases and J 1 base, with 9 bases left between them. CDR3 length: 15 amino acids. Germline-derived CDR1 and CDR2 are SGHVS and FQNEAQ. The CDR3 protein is CASSLLAGSNQPQHF. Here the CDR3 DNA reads TGTGCCAGCAGCTTACTTGCTGGGAGCAATCAGCCCCAGCATTTT.

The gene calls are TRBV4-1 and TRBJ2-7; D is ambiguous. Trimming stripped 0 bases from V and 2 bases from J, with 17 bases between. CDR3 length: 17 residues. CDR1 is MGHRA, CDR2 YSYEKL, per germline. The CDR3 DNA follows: TGCGCCAGCAGCCAAGATCCGTACGGCGCAGGAACCTACGAGCAGTACTTC. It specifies CASSQDPYGAGTYEQYF.

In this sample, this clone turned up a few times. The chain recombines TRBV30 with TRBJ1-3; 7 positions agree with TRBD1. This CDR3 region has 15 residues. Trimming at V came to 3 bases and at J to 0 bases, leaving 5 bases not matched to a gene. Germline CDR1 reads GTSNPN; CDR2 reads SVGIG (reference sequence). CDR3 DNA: TGTGCCTGGAGCCGGGACAGCGGCTCTGGAAACACCATATATTTT. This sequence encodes CAWSRDSGSGNTIYF.

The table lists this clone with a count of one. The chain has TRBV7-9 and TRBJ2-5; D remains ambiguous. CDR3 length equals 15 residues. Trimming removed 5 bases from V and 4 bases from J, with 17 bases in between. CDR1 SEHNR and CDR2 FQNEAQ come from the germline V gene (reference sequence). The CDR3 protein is CASSPRTKSRETQYF. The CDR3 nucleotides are TGTGCCAGCAGCCCACGGACGAAGAGCAGAGAGACCCAGTACTTC.

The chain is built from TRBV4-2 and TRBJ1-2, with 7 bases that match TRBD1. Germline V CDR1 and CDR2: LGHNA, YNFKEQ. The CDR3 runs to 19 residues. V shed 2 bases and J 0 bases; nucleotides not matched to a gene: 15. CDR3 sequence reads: CASSQLLGTAHLSNYGYTF. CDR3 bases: TGTGCCAGCAGCCAACTCCTGGGGACAGCCCATTTGTCTAACTATGGCTACACCTTC.

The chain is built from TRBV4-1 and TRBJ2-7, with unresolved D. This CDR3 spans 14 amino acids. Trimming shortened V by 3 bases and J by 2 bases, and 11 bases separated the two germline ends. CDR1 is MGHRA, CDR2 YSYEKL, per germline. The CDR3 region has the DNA TGCGCCAGCAGCCAGGAGACTGTAACCTACGAGCAGTACTTC. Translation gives CASSQETVTYEQYF.

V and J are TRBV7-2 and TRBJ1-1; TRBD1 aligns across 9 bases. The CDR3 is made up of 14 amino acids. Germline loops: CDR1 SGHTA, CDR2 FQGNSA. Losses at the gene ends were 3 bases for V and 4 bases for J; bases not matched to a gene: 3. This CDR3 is CASSLSTGGTEAFF. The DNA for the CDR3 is TGTGCCAGCAGCTTGTCGACAGGGGGCACTGAAGCTTTCTTT.

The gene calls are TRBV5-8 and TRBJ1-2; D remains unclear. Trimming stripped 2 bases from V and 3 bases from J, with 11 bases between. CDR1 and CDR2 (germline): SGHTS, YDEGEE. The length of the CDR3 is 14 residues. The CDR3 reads CASSLDDLYYGYTF. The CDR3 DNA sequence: TGTGCCAGCAGCTTAGACGACCTTTACTATGGCTACACCTTC.

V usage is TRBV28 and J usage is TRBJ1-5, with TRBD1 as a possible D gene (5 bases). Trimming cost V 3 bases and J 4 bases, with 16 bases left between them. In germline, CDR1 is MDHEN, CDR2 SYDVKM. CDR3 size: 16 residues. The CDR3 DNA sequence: TGTGCCAGCAGTTTTTGGGGGGAACGTGCAAATCAGCCCCAGCATTTT. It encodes CASSFWGERANQPQHF.

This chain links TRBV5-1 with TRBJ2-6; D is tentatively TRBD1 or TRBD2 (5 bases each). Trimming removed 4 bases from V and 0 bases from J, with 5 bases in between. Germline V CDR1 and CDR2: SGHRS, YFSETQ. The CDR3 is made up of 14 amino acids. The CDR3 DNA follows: TGCGCCAGCAGCGGGGGCTCTGGGGCCAACGTCCTGACTTTC. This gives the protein CASSGGSGANVLTF.

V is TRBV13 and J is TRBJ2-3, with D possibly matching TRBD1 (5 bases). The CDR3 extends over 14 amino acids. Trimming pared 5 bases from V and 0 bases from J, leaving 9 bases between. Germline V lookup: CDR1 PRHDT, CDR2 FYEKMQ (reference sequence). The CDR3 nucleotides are TGTGCCAGCAGCATCGACAGAAGCACAGATACGCAGTATTTT. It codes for CASSIDRSTDTQYF.

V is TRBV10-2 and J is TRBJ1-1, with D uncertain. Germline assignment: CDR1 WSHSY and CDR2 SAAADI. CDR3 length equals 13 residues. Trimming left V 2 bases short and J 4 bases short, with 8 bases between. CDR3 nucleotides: TGCGCCAGCAGTGAGGGTTGGGCCACTGAAGCTTTCTTT. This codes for CASSEGWATEAFF.

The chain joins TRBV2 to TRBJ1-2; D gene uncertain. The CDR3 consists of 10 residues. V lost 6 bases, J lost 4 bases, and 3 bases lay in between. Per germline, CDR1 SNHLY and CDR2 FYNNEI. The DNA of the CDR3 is TGTGCCAGCAGACTCTATGGCTACACCTTC. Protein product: CASRLYGYTF.

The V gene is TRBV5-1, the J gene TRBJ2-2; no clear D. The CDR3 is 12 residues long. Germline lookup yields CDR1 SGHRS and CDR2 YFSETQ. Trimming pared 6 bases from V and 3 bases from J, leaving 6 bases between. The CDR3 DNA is TGCGCCAGCAAGATCCACACCGGGGAGCTGTTTTTT. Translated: CASKIHTGELFF.

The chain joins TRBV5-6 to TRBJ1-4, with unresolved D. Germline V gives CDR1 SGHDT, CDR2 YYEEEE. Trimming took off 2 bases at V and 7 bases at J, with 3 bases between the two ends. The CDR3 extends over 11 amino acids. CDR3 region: CASSLGEKLFF. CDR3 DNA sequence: TGTGCCAGCAGCTTAGGTGAAAAACTGTTTTTT. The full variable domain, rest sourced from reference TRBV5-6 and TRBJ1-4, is DAGVTQSPTHLIKTRGQQVTLRCSPKSGHDTVSWYQQALGQGPQFIFQYYEEEERQRGNFPDRFSGHQFPNYSSELNVNALLLGDSALYLCASSLGEKLFFGSGTQLSVL.

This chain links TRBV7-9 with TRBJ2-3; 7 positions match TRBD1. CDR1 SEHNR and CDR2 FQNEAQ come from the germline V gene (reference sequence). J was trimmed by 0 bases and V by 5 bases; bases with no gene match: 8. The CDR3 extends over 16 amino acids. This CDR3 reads CASSRKGQPSTDTQYF. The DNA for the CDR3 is TGTGCCAGCAGCCGTAAGGGACAGCCTAGCACAGATACGCAGTATTTT.

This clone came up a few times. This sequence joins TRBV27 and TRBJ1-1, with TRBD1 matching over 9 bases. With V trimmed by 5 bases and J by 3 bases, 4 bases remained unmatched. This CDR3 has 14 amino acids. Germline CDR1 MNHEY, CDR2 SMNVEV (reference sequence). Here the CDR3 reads CASSARQGDTEAFF. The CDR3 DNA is TGTGCCAGCAGTGCGAGACAGGGGGACACTGAAGCTTTCTTT.

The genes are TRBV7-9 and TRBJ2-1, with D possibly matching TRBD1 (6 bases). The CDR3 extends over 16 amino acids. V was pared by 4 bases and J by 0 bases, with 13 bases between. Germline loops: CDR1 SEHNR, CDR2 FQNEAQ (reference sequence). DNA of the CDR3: TGTGCCAGCAGCTCCTGGACAGAACGCTCCTACAATGAGCAGTTCTTC. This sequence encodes CASSSWTERSYNEQFF.

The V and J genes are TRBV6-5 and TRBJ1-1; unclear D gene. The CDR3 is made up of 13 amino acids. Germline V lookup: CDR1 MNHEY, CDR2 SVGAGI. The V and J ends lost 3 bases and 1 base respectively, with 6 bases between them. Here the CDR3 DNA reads TGTGCCAGCAGTTATTGGGGGAACACTGAAGCTTTCTTT. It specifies CASSYWGNTEAFF.

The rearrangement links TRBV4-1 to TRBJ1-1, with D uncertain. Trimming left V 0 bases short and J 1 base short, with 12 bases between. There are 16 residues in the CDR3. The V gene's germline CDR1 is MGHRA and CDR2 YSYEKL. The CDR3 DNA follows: TGCGCCAGCAGCCAAGAAGGGCAGGCCCGGAACACTGAAGCTTTCTTT. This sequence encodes CASSQEGQARNTEAFF.

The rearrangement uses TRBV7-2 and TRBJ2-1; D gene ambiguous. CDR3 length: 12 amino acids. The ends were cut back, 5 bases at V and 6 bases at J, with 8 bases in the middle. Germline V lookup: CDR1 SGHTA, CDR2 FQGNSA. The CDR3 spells CASSQERNEQFF. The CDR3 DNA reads TGTGCCAGCAGCCAGGAACGCAATGAGCAGTTCTTC.

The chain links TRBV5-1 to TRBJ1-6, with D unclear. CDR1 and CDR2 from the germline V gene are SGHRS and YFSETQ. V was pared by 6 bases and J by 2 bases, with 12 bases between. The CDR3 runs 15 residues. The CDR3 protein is CASTTDRAYNSPLHF. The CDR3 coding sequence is TGCGCCAGCACGACGGACCGAGCCTATAATTCACCCCTCCACTTT.

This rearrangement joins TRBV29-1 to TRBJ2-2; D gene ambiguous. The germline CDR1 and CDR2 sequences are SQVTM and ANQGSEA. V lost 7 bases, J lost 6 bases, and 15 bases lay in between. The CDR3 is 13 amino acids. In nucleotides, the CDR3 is TGCAGCGCCATCGTCAATACCGCCGGGGAGCTGTTTTTT. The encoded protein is CSAIVNTAGELFF.